This TCR beta chain was recovered during a study of Ad26.COV2.S vaccination and SARS-CoV-2 variants. Treatment: over 15 received Ad26.COV2.S at low or high dose, single or two shots; 5 received placebo; per-sample allocation not given. All samples were drawn on day 63, counting from the first vaccine or placebo injection. Built on an Ad26 vector, the vaccine expressed Wuhan-strain SARS-CoV-2 spike. The data were produced by immunoSEQ multiplex PCR, yet TCRdb's version contains in-frame clones alone and is incomplete. The repertoire includes about 410,000 clones, about nine tenths of them detected once, and 1.9% sits in the top ten. The ends lost 4 bases at V and 0 bases at J; junction bases unmatched: 21. The CDR3 has 20 amino acids. Germline V gene data show CDR1 as MGHRA and CDR2 as YSYEKL. This clone was found a few times.

The chain couples TRBV4-1 to TRBJ2-7, with 7 bases aligning to TRBD2. This receptor was taken from a person between 18 and 60 years old who received the Ad26.COV2.S COVID-19 vaccine or a placebo. Sample: peripheral blood, taken in a trial of Ad26.COV2.S vaccine versus placebo. The CDR3, as DNA: TGCGCCAGCAGCCCCTCGTACCTACGGGAGGCCCAGCGCCTCTCCTACGAGCAGTACTTC. This codes for CASSPSYLREAQRLSYEQYF.